This TCR beta chain was sequenced during a study of Graves' ophthalmopathy and Graves' hyperthyroidism. Whole-study findings and limits: With a specificity of under 85% and a sensitivity of just under 71%, the model predicted ophthalmopathy progression.

For repertoire sequencing, the TCR beta CDR3 regions were amplified from RNA transcripts. First-round RT-PCR relied on HTBI primers, and a second-round multiplex PCR came next. Via MiXCR, TCRdb re-called the multiplex PCR reads, giving one row per CDR3 protein. The table shows about 500,000 distinct CDR3 sequences, with approximately 37% occurring only once. Included hyperthyroidism patients were aged 18 to 65 and newly diagnosed (under 2 months' duration). Physicians reached a diagnosis by relying on clinical symptoms, serum thyroxine, TRAb, thyroid ultrasound and orbital computed tomography. Concerning this clonotype itself: As yet, its antigen is unknown.

The CDR3 is 19 amino acids. Trimming cost V 5 bases and J 0 bases; bases outside gene matches: 13. Germline CDR1 is SGDLS and CDR2 is YYNGEE. The chain has TRBV9 and TRBJ1-6; 8 bases are a match to TRBD1. The clonotype was recovered from an adult man with Graves' hyperthyroidism. The sequenced sample was peripheral blood or thyroid tissue (not recorded which). This CDR3 is CASSKRTGKLGSYNSPLHF. Here the CDR3 DNA reads TGTGCCAGCAGTAAGCGGACAGGGAAGTTGGGCTCCTATAATTCACCCCTCCACTTT.